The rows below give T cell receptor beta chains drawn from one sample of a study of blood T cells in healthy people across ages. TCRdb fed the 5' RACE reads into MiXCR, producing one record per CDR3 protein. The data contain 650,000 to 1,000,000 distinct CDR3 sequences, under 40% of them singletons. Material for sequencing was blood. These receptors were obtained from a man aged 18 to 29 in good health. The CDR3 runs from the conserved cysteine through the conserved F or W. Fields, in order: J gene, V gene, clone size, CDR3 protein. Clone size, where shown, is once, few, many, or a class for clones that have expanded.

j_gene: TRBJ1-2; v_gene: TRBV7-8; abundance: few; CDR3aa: CASSLDRDRGLVYGYTF
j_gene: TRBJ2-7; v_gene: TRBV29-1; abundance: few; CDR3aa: CSAGRASGYNEQYF
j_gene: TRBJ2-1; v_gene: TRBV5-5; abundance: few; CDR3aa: CASSLTGFSSYNEQFF
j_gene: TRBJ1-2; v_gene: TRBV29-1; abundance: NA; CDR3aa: CSVGLDGCTF
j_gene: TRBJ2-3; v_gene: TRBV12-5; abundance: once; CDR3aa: CASGLGGGRQDTRYF
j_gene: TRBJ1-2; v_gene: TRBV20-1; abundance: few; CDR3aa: CTPFYGQGDGYTF
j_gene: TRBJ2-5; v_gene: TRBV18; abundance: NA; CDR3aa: CASSRPDRQETQYF
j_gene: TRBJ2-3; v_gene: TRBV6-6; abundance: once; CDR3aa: CASSYSGDRYAYF
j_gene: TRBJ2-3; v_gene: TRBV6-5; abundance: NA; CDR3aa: CASSKTGGVTDTQYF
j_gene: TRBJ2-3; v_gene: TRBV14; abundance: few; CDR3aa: CASSQFITDTQYF
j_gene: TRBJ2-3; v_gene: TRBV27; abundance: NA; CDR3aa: CASSSGPTSTDTQYF
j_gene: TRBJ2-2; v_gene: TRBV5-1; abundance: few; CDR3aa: CASSSPEYAPGELFF
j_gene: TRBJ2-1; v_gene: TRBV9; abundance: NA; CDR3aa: CASSVRDREVHNEQFF
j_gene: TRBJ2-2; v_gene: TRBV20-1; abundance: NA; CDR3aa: CSASDGSAGELFF
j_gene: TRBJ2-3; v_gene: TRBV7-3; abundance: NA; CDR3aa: CASSVHPGLAGTDTQYF
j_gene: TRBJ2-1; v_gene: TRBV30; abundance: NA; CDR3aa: CAWSVQRGDQNEQFF
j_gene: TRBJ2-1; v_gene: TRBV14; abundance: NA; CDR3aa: CASSALAGPSYNEQFF
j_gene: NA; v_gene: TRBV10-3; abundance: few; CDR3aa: CAISEAGTVYSYNEQYF
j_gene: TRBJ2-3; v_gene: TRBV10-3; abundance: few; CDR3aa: CAISDNGLAGADTQYF
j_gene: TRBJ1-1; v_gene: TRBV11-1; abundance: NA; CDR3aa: CASSLRRGAEAFF
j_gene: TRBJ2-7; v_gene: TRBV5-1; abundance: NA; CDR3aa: CASNLPGASSYEQYF
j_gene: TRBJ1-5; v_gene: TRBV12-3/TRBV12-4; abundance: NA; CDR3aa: CASSWTSNQPQHF
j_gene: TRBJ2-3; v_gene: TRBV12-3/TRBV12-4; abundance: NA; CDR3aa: CASSFGGDGDTQYF
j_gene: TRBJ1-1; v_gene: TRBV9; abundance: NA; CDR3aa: CASSPRPIANREAFF
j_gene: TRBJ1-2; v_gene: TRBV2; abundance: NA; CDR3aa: CASSESGQGPYGYTF
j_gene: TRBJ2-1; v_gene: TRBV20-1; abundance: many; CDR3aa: CSARVRSSGGSYNEQFF
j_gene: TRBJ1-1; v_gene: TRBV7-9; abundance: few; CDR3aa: CASSVAREAFF
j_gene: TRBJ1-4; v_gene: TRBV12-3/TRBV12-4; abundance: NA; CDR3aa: CASSPQAATNEKLFF
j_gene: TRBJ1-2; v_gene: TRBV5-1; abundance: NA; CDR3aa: CASSLGTQTNYGYTF
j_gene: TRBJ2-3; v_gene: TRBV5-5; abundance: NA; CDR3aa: CASSLTTSEPDTQYF
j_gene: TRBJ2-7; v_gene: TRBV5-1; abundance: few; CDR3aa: CASSGGQGKGEQYF
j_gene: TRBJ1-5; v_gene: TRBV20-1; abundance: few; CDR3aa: CSALVSSNQPQHF
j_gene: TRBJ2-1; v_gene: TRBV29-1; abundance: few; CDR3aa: CSVEDGGNEQFF
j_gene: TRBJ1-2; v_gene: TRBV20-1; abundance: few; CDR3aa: CSARDAGRIQSNYGYTF
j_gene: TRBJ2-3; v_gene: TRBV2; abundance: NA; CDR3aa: CSSSEGGASTDTQYF
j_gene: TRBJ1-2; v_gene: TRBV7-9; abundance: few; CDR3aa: CASSRPDRQHYGYTF
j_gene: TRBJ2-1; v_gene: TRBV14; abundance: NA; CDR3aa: CASISRAFF
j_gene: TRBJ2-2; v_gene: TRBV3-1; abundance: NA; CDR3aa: CASSQTNTGELFF
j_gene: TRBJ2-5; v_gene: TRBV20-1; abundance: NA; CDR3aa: CSASPGTVLETQYF
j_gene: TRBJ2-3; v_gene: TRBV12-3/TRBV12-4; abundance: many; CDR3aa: CASSYREDADTQYF
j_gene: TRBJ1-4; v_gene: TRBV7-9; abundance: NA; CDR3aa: CASSFARGKLFF
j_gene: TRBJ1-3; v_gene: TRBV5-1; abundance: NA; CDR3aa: CASSKAGDIGNTIYF
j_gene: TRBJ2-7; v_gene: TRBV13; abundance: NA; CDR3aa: CASSSPGGGAYEQYF
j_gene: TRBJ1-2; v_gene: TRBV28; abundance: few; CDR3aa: CASNTAGRFIPLANYGYTF
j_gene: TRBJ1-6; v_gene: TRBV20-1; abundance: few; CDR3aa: CSARAGSSQESPLHF
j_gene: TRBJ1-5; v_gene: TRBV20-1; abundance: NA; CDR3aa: CSANRGGEGNQPQHF
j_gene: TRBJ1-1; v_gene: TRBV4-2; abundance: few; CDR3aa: CASSGVGAFF
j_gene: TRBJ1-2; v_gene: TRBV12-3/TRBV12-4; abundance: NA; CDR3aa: CASSLDTASGGYTF
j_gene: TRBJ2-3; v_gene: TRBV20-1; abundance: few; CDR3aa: CSASNQDSGQYF
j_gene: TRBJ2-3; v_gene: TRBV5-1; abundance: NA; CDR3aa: CASSPGKASTDTQYF
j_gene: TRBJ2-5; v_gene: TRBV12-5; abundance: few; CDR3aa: CASGLGTSHRTQETQYF
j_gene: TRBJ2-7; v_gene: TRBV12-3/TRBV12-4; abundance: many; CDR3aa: CASSLGTAYYEQYF
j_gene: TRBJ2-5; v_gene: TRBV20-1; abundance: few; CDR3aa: CSAGTSGAGLLETQYF
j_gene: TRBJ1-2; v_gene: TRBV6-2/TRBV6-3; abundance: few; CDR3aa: CASRGPTYGYTF
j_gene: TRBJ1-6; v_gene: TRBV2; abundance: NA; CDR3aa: CASSITGGMEPLHF
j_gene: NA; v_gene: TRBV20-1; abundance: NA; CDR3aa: CSARRSGSETQYF
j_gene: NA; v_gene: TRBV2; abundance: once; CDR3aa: CASSEDGQGHEQYF
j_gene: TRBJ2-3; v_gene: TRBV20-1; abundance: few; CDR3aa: CSARDSTGDTQYF
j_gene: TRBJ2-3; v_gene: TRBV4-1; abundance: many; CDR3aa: CASSQDTLYDTQYF
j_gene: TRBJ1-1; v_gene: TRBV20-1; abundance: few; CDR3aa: CSPSPTGLNTEAFF